This T cell receptor beta chain was captured in a study of neurological immune-mediated disorders. About the study: The study included about 35 multiple sclerosis patients, about 31 relapsing-remitting and 3 secondary progressive.

Source material was 2 million unsorted PBMCs, stored at -80 °C in RNAlater. This clonotype occurred many times. CDR3 size: 13 residues. CDR1 is LNHNV, CDR2 YYDKDF, per germline (reference sequence). V was pared by 1 base and J by 1 base, with 4 bases between. It was by 5'RACE with 10-nucleotide random UMIs that the cDNA was made. TCRdb redid the calling of the 5' RACE reads with MiXCR, one entry per CDR3 protein. Among under 80,000 distinct CDR3 sequences listed, around 3.9% were seen once. The J gene is TRBJ1-1, the V gene TRBV15; D gene uncertain. What was sequenced was PBMCs. This clonotype was obtained from a man aged 25 to 45 with multiple sclerosis. CDR3 region: CATSRAKNTEAFF. The CDR3 DNA reads as TGTGCCACCAGCAGAGCCAAGAACACTGAAGCTTTCTTT.